The rows below give T cell receptor beta chains drawn from one sample of a study of T cell repertoires in cytomegalovirus infection. Each CDR3 protein is one row after TCRdb ran MiXCR on the reads. In the table there are fewer than 850,000 distinct CDR3 sequences, under 35% of which are singletons. No antigens are known for them. The sample here was cultured CD8+ T cells from PBMCs, taken from culture after CMV antigen stimulation. The receptors come from a human donor in good health (CMV status not recorded). Some clones in this sample may be carry-over from other donors' samples. CDR3s include the opening cysteine and the closing phenylalanine or tryptophan. The D gene is left open where the match is weak. Size is omitted from some rows. Given values are once, few, many or a class for expanded clones.

V gene	D gene	J gene	clone size	CDR3 protein	CDR3 DNA
TRBV19	NA	TRBJ2-7	NA	CASSTSPQWKQIYEQYF	TGTGCCAGTAGTACTTCCCCCCAGTGGAAACAAATCTACGAGCAGTACTTC
TRBV5-8	NA	TRBJ2-7	NA	CASSRAGDYEQYF	TGTGCCAGCAGTCGGGCAGGGGACTACGAGCAGTACTTC
TRBV7-6	NA	TRBJ2-1	few	CASSSPGTYLYNEQFF	TGTGCCAGCAGCTCTCCCGGGACCTACCTCTACAATGAGCAGTTCTTC
TRBV4-3	TRBD1	TRBJ2-1	NA	CASSQVRRGLYNEQFF	TGCGCCAGCAGCCAAGTGCGCAGGGGGCTTTACAATGAGCAGTTCTTC
TRBV6-2/TRBV6-3	NA	TRBJ1-2	few	CASSFDIYGYTF	TGTGCCAGCAGTTTCGACATCTATGGCTACACCTTC
TRBV6-1	TRBD2	TRBJ2-3	NA	CSINGAGPKDTQYF	TGTAGCATTAATGGAGCGGGGCCTAAAGATACGCAGTATTTT
TRBV5-5	NA	TRBJ2-2	many	CASSSTTANTGELFF	TGTGCCAGCAGCTCGACGACAGCGAACACCGGGGAGCTGTTTTTT
TRBV11-1	NA	TRBJ2-2	NA	CASSLVGRTLSNTGELFF	TGTGCCAGCAGCTTGGTCGGACGGACACTATCGAACACCGGGGAGCTGTTTTTT
TRBV24-1	NA	TRBJ2-4	few	CATSDGNIQYF	TGTGCCACCAGTGACGGTAACATTCAGTACTTC
TRBV7-9	TRBD1	TRBJ2-3	few	CASSLPDRYSTDTQYF	TGTGCCAGCAGCTTACCGGACAGGTATTCCACAGATACGCAGTATTTT
TRBV20-1	TRBD2	TRBJ2-1	NA	CSGLKPGLGSYNEQFF	TGCAGTGGCCTCAAACCGGGACTAGGTTCCTACAATGAGCAGTTCTTC
TRBV7-9	NA	TRBJ1-2	NA	CASNDRPYYGCTF	TGTGCCAGCAACGACAGGCCGTACTATGGCTGCACCTTC
TRBV5-5	NA	TRBJ1-1	few	CASTSWGRTEAFF	TGTGCCAGCACTTCGTGGGGACGCACTGAAGCTTTCTTT
TRBV7-6	NA	TRBJ1-1	many	CASSSRDSFTEAFF	TGTGCCAGCAGCAGCAGGGACTCGTTCACTGAAGCTTTCTTT
TRBV7-3	TRBD1	TRBJ2-5	many	CASSTQPLGQGAWETQYF	TGTGCCAGCAGCACGCAACCCTTGGGTCAGGGGGCCTGGGAGACCCAGTACTTC
TRBV5-4	TRBD2	TRBJ2-1	NA	CASSHGLGSYNEQFF	TGTGCCAGCAGCCACGGACTAGGGTCCTACAATGAGCAGTTCTTC
TRBV19	NA	TRBJ2-1	few	CASSTTAYNEQFF	TGTGCCAGTAGTACGACAGCCTACAATGAGCAGTTCTTC
TRBV19	NA	TRBJ1-1	NA	CASNPTGNTEAFF	TGTGCCAGTAATCCCACAGGGAACACTGAAGCTTTCTTT
TRBV10-3	NA	TRBJ2-5	few	CAIREGLRETQYF	TGTGCCATCAGGGAGGGACTGCGGGAGACCCAGTACTTC
TRBV19	NA	TRBJ1-4	few	CATPGPTNEKLFF	TGTGCCACCCCTGGGCCAACTAATGAAAAACTGTTTTTT
TRBV7-6	NA	TRBJ1-3	many	CASRKGGSSGNTIYF	TGTGCCAGCAGGAAGGGGGGTTCTTCTGGAAACACCATATATTTT
TRBV13	NA	TRBJ2-7	NA	CVSSTFSGTYEQYF	TGTGTCAGCAGCACATTCTCTGGGACCTACGAGCAGTACTTC
TRBV20-1	TRBD2	TRBJ2-3	once	CSARILRRGDTQYF	TGCAGTGCTAGAATTCTCCGGCGGGGGGATACGCAGTATTTT
TRBV13	NA	TRBJ1-3	NA	CASSPGRYSGNTIYF	TGTGCCAGCAGCCCAGGACGGTACTCTGGAAACACCATATATTTT
TRBV6-6	TRBD1	TRBJ1-2	once	CASRTQGAPGYTF	TGTGCCAGCAGGACACAGGGGGCGCCTGGCTACACCTTC
TRBV15	NA	TRBJ1-5	NA	CATSMVTAPPQPQHF	TGTGCCACCAGCATGGTGACAGCTCCCCCGCAGCCCCAGCATTTT
TRBV7-6	NA	TRBJ1-1	few	CASGGRGNTEAFF	TGTGCCAGCGGCGGGAGGGGGAACACTGAAGCTTTCTTT
TRBV27	NA	TRBJ1-2	NA	CASSFAGNYGYTF	TGTGCCAGCAGTTTTGCCGGAAACTATGGCTACACCTTC
TRBV18	NA	TRBJ1-1	NA	CASSSRTRGNTEAFF	TGTGCCAGCTCATCAAGAACCAGGGGGAACACTGAAGCTTTCTTT
TRBV4-3	NA	TRBJ1-2	NA	CASSQWPGDSANYGYTF	TGCGCCAGCAGCCAATGGCCAGGGGATTCAGCTAACTATGGCTACACCTTC
TRBV7-6	NA	TRBJ2-1	many	CASGRGDEQFF	TGTGCCAGCGGAAGGGGTGATGAGCAGTTCTTC
TRBV7-6	NA	TRBJ2-5	many	CASSIRTVYQETQYF	TGTGCCAGCAGCATACGGACAGTTTACCAAGAGACCCAGTACTTC
TRBV6-1	NA	TRBJ1-5	few	CASSVRDGYQPQHF	TGTGCCAGCAGTGTCCGGGACGGGTATCAGCCCCAGCATTTT
TRBV11-2	NA	TRBJ2-5	few	CASSIGLPTVTAQYF	TGTGCCAGCAGTATAGGACTACCCACGGTGACGGCCCAGTACTTC
TRBV2	NA	TRBJ1-5	few	CASKWQPQHF	TGTGCCAGCAAGTGGCAGCCCCAGCATTTT
TRBV7-9	TRBD2	TRBJ2-1	NA	CASSLVGLAGNYEQFF	TGTGCCAGCAGCTTAGTAGGGCTAGCGGGGAACTATGAGCAGTTCTTC
TRBV4-1	NA	TRBJ2-3	NA	CASSQVPGGGTQYF	TGCGCCAGCAGCCAAGTCCCCGGGGGCGGGACGCAGTATTTT
TRBV4-2	TRBD1	TRBJ2-7	NA	CASSPSGQPSYEQYF	TGTGCCAGCAGCCCGTCGGGACAGCCCTCCTACGAGCAGTACTTC
TRBV19	NA	TRBJ1-2	NA	CASSLAATNYGYTF	TGTGCCAGTAGTTTGGCAGCTACTAACTATGGCTACACCTTC
TRBV7-9	TRBD1	TRBJ2-3	NA	CASSFLGTGGTDTQYF	TGTGCCAGCAGCTTTCTCGGGACAGGGGGAACAGATACGCAGTATTTT
TRBV12-5	NA	TRBJ1-2	NA	CASGLMTGYYGYTF	TGTGCTAGTGGTTTAATGACAGGCTACTATGGCTACACCTTC
TRBV7-8	NA	TRBJ2-3	many	CASRPVVGQVGSQTSTDTQYF	TGTGCCAGCAGACCTGTGGTAGGACAGGTCGGGAGCCAGACTAGCACAGATACGCAGTATTTT
TRBV5-6	NA	TRBJ1-5	few	CASSLTGKNQPQHF	TGTGCCAGCAGCTTGACAGGGAAGAATCAGCCCCAGCATTTT
TRBV7-9	NA	TRBJ2-2	few	CASGMNTGELFF	TGTGCCAGCGGGATGAACACCGGGGAGCTGTTTTTT
TRBV4-1	NA	TRBJ2-5	NA	CASSQETGLEETQYF	TGCGCCAGCAGCCAAGAAACAGGGCTTGAAGAGACCCAGTACTTC
TRBV19	NA	TRBJ2-6	few	CASSILPSGANVLTF	TGTGCCAGTAGTATCCTCCCCTCTGGGGCCAACGTCCTGACTTTC
TRBV4-3	NA	TRBJ1-1	few	CASSQFGGLSLMNTEAFF	TGCGCCAGCAGCCAATTCGGCGGGCTTTCCCTTATGAACACTGAAGCTTTCTTT
TRBV19	TRBD1	TRBJ2-1	few	CASSSLLRDRGFNEQFF	TGTGCCAGTAGTTCACTCCTCCGGGACAGGGGGTTCAATGAGCAGTTCTTC
TRBV19	NA	TRBJ1-1	NA	CASSISVTEAFF	TGTGCCAGTAGTATTAGCGTCACTGAAGCTTTCTTT